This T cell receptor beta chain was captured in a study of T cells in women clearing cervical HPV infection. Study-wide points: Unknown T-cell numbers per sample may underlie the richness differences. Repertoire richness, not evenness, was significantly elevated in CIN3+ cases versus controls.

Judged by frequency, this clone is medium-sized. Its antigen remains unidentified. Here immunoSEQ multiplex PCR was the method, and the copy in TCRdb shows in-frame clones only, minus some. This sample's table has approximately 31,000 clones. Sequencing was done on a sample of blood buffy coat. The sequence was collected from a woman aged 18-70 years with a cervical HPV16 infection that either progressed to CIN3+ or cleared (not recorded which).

CDR3 DNA, as far as it was read: TGCAGCGTTGAAGAGGGCCTTACCTACGAG. Translation: CSVEEGLTYE. From start to end, the CDR3 is CSVEEGLTYEQYF. The gene calls are TRBV29-1 and TRBJ2-7; D is unresolved. The observed sequence ends 3 residues before the CDR3 terminus, with the missing tail filled in from the germline J gene. V lost 0 bases and J lost 2, with 8 bases in between. The CDR3 consists of 13 residues. Germline V gene sequence: CDR1 SQVTM, CDR2 ANQGSEA.